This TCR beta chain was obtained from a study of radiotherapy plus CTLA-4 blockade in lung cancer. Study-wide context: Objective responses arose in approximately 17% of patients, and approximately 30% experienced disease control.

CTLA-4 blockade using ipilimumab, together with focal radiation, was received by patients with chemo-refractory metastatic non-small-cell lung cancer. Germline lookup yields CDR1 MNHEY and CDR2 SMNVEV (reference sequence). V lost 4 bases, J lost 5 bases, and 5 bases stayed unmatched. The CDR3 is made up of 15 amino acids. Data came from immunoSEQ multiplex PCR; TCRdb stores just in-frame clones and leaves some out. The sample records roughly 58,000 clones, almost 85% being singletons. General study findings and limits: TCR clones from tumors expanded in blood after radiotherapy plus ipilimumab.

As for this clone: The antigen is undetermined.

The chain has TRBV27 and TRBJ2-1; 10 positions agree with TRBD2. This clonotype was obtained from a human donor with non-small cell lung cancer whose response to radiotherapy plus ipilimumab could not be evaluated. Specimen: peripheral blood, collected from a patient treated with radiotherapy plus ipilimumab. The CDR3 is CASSWSGGDNNEQFF. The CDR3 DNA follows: TGTGCCAGCAGTTGGAGCGGGGGGGACAACAATGAGCAGTTCTTC.